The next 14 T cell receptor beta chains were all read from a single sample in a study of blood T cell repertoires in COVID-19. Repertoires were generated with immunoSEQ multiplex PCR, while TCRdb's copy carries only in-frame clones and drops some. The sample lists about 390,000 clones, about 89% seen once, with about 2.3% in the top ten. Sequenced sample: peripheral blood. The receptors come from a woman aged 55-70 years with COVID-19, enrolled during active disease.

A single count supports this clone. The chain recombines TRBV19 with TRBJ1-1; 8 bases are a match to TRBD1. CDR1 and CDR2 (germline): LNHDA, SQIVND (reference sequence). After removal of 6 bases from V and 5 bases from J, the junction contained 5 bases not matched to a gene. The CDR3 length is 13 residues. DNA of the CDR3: TGTGCCAGTAGGGACAGGGTCAGGACTGAAGCTTTCTTT. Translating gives CASRDRVRTEAFF.

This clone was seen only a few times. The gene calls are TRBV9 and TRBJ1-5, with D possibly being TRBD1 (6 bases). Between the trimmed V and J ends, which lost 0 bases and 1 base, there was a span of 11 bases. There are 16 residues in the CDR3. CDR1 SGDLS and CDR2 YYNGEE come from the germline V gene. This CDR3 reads CASSVANRESNQPQHF. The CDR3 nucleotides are TGTGCCAGCAGCGTAGCAAACAGGGAAAGCAATCAGCCCCAGCATTTT.

CDR3 amino acids: CASNLHGEGQPQHF. The CDR3 DNA is TGTGCCAGTAACCTACACGGGGAAGGTCAGCCCCAGCATTTT. The chain recombines TRBV19 with TRBJ1-5; the D is unclear. Trimming shortened V by 7 bases and J by 6 bases, and 16 bases separated the two germline ends. This CDR3 has 14 amino acids. Germline-derived CDR1 and CDR2 are LNHDA and SQIVND (reference sequence).

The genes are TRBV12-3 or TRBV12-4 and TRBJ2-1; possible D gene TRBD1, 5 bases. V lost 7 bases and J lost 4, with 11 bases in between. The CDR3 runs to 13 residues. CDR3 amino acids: CASTLTDYNEQFF. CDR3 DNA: TGTGCCAGCACCTTGACAGATTACAATGAGCAGTTCTTC.

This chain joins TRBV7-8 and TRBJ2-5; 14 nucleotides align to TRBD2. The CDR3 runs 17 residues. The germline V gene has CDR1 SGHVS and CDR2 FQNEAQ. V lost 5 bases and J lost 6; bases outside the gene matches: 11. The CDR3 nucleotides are TGTGCCAGCAGCCTTAGCCCGACTAGCGGGGGGGCTAAGACCCAGTACTTC. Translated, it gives CASSLSPTSGGAKTQYF.

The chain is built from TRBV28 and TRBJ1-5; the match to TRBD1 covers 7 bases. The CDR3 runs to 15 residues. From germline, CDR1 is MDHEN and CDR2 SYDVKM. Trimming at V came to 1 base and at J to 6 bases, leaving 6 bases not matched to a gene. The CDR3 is CASSLSQGTAQPQHF. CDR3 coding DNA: TGTGCCAGCAGTTTATCCCAGGGGACAGCTCAGCCCCAGCATTTT.

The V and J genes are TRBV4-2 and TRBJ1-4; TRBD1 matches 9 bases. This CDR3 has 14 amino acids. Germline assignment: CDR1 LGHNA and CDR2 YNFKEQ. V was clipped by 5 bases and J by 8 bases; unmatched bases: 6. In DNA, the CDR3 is TGTGCCAGCAGCGGGGACAGGGTAAACGAAAAACTGTTTTTT. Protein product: CASSGDRVNEKLFF.

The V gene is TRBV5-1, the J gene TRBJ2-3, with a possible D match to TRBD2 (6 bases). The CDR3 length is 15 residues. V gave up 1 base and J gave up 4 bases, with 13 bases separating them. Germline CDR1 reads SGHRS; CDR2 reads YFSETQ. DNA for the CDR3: TGCGCCAGCAGCTTGCCGGGGGTTGGTCCAGATACGCAGTATTTT. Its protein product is CASSLPGVGPDTQYF.

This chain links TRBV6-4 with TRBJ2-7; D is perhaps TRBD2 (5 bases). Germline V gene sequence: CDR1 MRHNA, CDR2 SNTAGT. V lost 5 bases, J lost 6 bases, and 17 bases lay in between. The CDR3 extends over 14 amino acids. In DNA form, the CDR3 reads TGTGCCAGCAGTCCCGACGGCGCGGGTGGCGAGCAGTACTTC. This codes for CASSPDGAGGEQYF.

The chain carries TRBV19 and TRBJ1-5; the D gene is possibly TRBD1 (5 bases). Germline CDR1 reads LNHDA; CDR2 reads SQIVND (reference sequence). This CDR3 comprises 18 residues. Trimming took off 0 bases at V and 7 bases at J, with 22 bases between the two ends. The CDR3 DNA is TGTGCCAGTAGTATAGATACTTATTTGGCAGGGTCTAGGCAGCCCCAGCATTTT. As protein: CASSIDTYLAGSRQPQHF.

The CDR3 protein is CASSRSGGARDTQYF. The CDR3 DNA is TGTGCCAGCAGCCGGAGCGGGGGGGCAAGAGATACGCAGTATTTT. The V and J genes are TRBV3-1 (or the pseudogene TRBV3-2) and TRBJ2-3, with 10 positions matching TRBD2. Germline trimming cut 4 bases from V and 5 bases from J; bases unmatched to any gene: 6. Germline CDR1 LGHDT, CDR2 YNNKEL (reference sequence). CDR3 size: 15 residues.

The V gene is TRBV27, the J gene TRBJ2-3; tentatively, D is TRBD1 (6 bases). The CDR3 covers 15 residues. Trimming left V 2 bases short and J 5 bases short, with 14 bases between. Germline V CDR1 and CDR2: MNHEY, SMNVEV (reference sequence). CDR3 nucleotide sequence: TGTGCCAGCAGTTTAGGGACACGCTCGGGAGATACGCAGTATTTT. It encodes CASSLGTRSGDTQYF.

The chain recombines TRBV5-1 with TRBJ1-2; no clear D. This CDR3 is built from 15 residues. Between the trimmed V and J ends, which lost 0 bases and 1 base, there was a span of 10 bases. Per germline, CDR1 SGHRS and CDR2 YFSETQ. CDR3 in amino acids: CASSLATELNYGYTF. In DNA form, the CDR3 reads TGCGCCAGCAGCTTGGCTACAGAACTTAACTATGGCTACACCTTC.

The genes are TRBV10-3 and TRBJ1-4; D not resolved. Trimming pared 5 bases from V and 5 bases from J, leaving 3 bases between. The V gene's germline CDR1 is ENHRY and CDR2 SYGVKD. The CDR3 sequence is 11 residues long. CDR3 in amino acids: CAISQNEKLFF. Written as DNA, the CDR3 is TGTGCCATCAGTCAGAATGAAAAACTGTTTTTT.